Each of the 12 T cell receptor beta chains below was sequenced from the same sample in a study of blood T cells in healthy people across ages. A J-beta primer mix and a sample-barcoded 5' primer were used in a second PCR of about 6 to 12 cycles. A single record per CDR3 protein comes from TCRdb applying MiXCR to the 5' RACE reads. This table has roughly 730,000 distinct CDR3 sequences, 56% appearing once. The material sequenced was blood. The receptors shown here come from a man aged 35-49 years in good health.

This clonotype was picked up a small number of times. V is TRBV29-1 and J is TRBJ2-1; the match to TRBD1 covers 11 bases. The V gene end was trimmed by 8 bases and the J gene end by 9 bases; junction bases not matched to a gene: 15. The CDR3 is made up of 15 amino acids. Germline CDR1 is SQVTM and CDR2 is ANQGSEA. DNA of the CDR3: TGCAGCTCGAACCAGCCGGGACAGGGGGTTGGTGAGCAGTTCTTC. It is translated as CSSNQPGQGVGEQFF.

The chain's CDR3 is CASYEDGQTYEQYF. The CDR3 nucleotides are TGTGCCAGCTACGAGGACGGACAGACCTACGAGCAGTACTTC. This chain links TRBV11-2 with TRBJ2-7; D possibly corresponds to TRBD1 (6 bases). Trimming removed 8 bases from V and 2 bases from J, with 16 bases in between. There are 14 residues in the CDR3. In germline, CDR1 is SGHAT, CDR2 FQNNGV. Variable domain in full (rest from reference TRBV11-2 and TRBJ2-7): EAGVAQSPRYKIIEKRQSVAFWCNPISGHATLYWYQQILGQGPKLLIQFQNNGVVDDSQLPKDRFSAERLKGVDSTLKIQPAKLEDSAVYLCASYEDGQTYEQYFGPGTRLTVT.

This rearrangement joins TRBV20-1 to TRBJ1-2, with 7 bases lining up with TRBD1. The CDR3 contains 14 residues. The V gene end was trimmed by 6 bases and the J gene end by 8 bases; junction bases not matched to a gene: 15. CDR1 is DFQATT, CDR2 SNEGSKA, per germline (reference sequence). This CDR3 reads CSADRVSGLAGYTF. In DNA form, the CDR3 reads TGCAGTGCAGACAGGGTCAGTGGATTAGCAGGCTACACCTTC.

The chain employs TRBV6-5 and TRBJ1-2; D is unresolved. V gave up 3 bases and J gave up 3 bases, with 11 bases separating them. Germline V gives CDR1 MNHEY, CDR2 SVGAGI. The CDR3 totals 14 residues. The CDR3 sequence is CASSYVGLDYGYTF. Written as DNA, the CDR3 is TGTGCCAGCAGTTATGTAGGACTGGACTATGGCTACACCTTC.

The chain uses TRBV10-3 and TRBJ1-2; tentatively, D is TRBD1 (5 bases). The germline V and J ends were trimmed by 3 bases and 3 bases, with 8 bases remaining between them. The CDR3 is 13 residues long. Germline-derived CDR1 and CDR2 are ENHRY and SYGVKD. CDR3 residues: CAISDGGYYGYTF. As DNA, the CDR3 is TGTGCCATCAGTGACGGGGGATACTATGGCTACACCTTC.

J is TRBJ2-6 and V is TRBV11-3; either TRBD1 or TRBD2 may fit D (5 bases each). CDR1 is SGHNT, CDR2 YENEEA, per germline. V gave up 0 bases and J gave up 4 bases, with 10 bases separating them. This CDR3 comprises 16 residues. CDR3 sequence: CASSLESGTGANVLTF. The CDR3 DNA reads TGTGCCAGCAGCTTAGAGTCAGGGACCGGGGCCAACGTCCTGACTTTC.

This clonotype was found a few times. CDR3 amino acids: CASRDREDYGYTF. DNA of the CDR3: TGTGCCAGCCGGGACAGGGAAGACTATGGCTACACCTTC. The V call is TRBV9, the J call TRBJ1-2; 9 positions match TRBD1. Germline V gives CDR1 SGDLS, CDR2 YYNGEE. Germline trimming cut 7 bases from V and 3 bases from J; bases unmatched to any gene: 4. This CDR3 region has 13 residues.

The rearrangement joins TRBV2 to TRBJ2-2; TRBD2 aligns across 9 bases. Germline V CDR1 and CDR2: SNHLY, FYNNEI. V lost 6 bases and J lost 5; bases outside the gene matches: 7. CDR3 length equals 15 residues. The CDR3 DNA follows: TGTGCCAGCAGATTCTCGACTAGCGGAACCGGGGAGCTGTTTTTT. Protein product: CASRFSTSGTGELFF.

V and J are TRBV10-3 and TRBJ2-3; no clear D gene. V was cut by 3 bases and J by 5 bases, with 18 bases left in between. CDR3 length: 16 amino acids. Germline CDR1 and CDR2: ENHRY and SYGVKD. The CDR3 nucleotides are TGTGCCATCAGTGATCGGCGATCCCTTTTAGAAGATACGCAGTATTTT. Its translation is CAISDRRSLLEDTQYF.

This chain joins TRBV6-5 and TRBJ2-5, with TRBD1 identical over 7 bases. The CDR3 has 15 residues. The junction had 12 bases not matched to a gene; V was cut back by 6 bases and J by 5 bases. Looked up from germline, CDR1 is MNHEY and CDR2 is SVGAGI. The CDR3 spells CASSPSTGLSETQYF. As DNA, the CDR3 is TGTGCCAGCAGCCCCTCGACAGGGCTCTCCGAGACCCAGTACTTC.

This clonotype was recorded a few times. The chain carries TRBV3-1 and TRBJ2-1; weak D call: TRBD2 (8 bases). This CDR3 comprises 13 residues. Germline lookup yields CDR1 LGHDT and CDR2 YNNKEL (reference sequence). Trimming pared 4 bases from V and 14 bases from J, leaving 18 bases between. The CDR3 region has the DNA TGTGCCAGCAGCCCCGACGGGAGGGGGCGCGAGTTCTTC. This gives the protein CASSPDGRGREFF.

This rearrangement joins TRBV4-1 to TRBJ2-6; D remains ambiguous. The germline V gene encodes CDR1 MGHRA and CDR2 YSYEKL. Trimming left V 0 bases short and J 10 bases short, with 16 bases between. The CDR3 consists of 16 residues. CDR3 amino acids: CASSQDRKPLGNVLTF. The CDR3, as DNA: TGCGCCAGCAGCCAAGACAGGAAGCCTCTGGGGAACGTCCTGACTTTC.